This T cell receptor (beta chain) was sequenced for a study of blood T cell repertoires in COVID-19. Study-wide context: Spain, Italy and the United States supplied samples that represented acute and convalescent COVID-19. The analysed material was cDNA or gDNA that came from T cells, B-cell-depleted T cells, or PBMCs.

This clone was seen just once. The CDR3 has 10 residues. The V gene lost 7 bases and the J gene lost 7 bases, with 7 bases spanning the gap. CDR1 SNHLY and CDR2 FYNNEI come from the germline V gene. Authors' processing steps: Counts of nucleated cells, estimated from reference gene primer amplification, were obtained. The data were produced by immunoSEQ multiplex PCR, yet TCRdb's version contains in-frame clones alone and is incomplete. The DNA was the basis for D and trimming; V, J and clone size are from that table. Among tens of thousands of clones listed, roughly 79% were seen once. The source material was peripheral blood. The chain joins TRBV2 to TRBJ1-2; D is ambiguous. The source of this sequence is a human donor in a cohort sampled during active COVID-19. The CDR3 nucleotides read TGTGCCAGCAAGGCGGGTGGCTACACCTTC. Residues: CASKAGGYTF.